This TCR beta chain was captured by sequencing in a study of blood T cell repertoires in COVID-19. Study details: Italy, Spain and the United States were the sources of the convalescent and acute COVID-19 samples. PBMCs, B-cell-depleted T cells, or T cells were the source of the cDNA or gDNA that made up the material.

Authors' processing steps: Amplification of reference gene primers was used by the study to estimate nucleated cell counts. Profiled with immunoSEQ multiplex PCR; TCRdb holds only in-frame clones, not every one. V and J calls and clone size come straight from that table; D and trimming were deduced from the DNA. The sample includes more than 65,000 clones, 75% to 90% of them seen just once. Germline lookup yields CDR1 SGHNT and CDR2 YYREEE (reference sequence). CDR3 length equals 15 residues. Trimming at V came to 4 bases and at J to 10 bases, leaving 11 bases not matched to a gene. Sequencing was performed on peripheral blood. The TCR comes from a man aged 55 to 69 with active or convalescent COVID-19. This rearrangement joins TRBV5-4 to TRBJ2-1, with 10 bases fitting TRBD2. CDR3 in amino acids: CASSGDSGGWREQFF. CDR3 bases: TGTGCCAGCAGCGGCGATAGCGGGGGGTGGCGGGAGCAGTTCTTC.